Described below is a single T cell receptor beta chain sequence and its context. This was the immunoSEQ v3 assay. Clones were sequenced by immunoSEQ multiplex PCR, and TCRdb holds only the in-frame ones, with some missing. Of about 32,000 clones in the sample, 74% were seen once. The data were taken from a study of TIL therapy for anti-PD-1-resistant metastatic lung cancer. Looking at the study overall: Tumor harvest preceded PD-1/PD-L1 blockade, followed by nivolumab treatment.

Indicated time point: pre-treatment sample, taken before nivolumab and TIL therapy. Trimming cost V 0 bases and J 0 bases, with 2 bases left between them. The germline CDR1 and CDR2 sequences are LNHNV and YYDKDF (reference sequence). CDR3 size: 13 residues. The sequences come from blood, collected at baseline. The chain combines TRBV15 with TRBJ2-5; D not certain. The source is a woman between 30 and 79 years old with non-small cell lung cancer. The CDR3 is CATSREYQETQYF. CDR3 nucleotides: TGTGCCACCAGCAGAGAGTACCAAGAGACCCAGTACTTC.